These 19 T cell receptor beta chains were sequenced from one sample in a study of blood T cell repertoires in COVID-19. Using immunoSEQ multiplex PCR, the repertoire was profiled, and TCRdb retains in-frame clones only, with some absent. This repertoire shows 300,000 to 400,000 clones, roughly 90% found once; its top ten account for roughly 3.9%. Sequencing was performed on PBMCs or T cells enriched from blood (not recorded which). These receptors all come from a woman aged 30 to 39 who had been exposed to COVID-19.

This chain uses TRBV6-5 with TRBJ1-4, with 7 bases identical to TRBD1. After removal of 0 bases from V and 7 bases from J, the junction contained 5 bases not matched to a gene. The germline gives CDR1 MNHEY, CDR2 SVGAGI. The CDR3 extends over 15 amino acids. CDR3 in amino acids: CASSYSGGAGEKLFF. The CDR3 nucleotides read TGTGCCAGCAGTTACTCAGGGGGCGCGGGTGAAAAACTGTTTTTT.

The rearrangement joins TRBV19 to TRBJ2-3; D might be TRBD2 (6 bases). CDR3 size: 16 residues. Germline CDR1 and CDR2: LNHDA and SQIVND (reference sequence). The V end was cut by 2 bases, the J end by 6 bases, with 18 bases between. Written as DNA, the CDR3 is TGTGCCAGTAGTATAATTCTGGGGAGGATTTCGGATACGCAGTATTTT. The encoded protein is CASSIILGRISDTQYF.

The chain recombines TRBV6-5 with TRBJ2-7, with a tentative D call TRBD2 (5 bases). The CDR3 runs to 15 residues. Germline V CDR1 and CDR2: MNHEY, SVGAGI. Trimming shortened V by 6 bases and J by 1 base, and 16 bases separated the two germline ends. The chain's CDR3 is CASSPDPQRSYEQYF. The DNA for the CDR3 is TGTGCCAGCAGCCCGGATCCTCAGCGGTCCTACGAGCAGTACTTC.

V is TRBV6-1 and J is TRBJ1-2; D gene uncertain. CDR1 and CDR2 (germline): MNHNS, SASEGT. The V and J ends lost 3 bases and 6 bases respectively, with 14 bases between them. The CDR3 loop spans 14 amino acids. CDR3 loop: CASSEWQPRDGYTF. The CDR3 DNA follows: TGTGCCAGCAGTGAGTGGCAGCCGAGGGATGGCTACACCTTC.

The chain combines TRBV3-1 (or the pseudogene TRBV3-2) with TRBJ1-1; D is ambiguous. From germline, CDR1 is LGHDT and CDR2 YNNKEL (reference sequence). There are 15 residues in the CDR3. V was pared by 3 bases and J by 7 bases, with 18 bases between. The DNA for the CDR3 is TGTGCCAGCAGCCACGATACCGCGGACTTGGATGAAGCTTTCTTT. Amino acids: CASSHDTADLDEAFF.

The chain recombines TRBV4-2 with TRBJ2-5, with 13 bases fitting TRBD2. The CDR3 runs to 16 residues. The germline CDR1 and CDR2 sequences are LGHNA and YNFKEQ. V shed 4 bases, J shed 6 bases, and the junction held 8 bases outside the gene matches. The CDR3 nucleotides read TGTGCCAGCAGCCTCGGACTAGCGGGGGCTGGGCAGACCCAGTACTTC. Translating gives CASSLGLAGAGQTQYF.

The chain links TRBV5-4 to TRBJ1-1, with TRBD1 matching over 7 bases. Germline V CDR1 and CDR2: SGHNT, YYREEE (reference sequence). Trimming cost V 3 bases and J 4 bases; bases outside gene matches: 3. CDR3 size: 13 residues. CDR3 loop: CASSSQGVTEAFF. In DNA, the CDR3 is TGTGCCAGCAGCTCCCAGGGGGTCACTGAAGCTTTCTTT.

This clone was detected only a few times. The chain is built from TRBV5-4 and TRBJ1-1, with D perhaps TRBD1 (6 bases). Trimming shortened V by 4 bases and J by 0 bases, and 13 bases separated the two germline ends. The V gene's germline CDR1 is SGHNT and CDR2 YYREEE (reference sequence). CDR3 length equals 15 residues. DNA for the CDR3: TGTGCCAGCAGCGGAAACAGGGCGTTGAACACTGAAGCTTTCTTT. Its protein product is CASSGNRALNTEAFF.

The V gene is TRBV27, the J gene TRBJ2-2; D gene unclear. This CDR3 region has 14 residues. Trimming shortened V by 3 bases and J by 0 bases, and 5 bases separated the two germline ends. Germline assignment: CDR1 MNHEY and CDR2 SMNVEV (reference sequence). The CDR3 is CASSLQANTGELFF. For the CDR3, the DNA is TGTGCCAGCAGTTTGCAGGCGAACACCGGGGAGCTGTTTTTT.

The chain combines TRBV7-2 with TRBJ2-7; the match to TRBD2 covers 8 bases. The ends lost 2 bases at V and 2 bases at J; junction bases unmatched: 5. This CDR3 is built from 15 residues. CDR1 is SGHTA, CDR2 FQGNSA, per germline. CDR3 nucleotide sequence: TGTGCCAGCAGCTTAACTATGGGACTAGCCTACGAGCAGTACTTC. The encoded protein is CASSLTMGLAYEQYF.

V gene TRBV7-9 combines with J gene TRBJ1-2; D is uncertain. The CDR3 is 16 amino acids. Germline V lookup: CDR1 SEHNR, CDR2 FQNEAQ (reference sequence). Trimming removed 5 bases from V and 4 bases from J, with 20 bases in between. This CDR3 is CASSPIEGRSSYGYTF. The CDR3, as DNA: TGTGCCAGCAGCCCAATAGAGGGCCGGTCCAGCTATGGCTACACCTTC. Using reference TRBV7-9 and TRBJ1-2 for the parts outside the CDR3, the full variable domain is DTGVSQNPRHKITKRGQNVTFRCDPISEHNRLYWYRQTLGQGPEFLTYFQNEAQLEKSRLLSDRFSAERPKGSFSTLEIQRTEQGDSAMYLCASSPIEGRSSYGYTFGSGTRLTVV.

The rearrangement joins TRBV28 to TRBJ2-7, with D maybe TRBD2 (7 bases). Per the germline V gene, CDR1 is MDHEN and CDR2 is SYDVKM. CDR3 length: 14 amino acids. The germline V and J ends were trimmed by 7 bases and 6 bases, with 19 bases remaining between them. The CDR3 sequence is CASTLGGASGEQYF. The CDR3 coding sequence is TGTGCCAGCACCCTTGGGGGGGCTTCGGGCGAGCAGTACTTC.

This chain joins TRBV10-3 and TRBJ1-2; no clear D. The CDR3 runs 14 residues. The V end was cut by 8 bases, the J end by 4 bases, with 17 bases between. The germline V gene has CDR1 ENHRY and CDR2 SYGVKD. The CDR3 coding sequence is TGTGCCATCCTCCCTGGACCACGGGGCTATGGCTACACCTTC. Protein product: CAILPGPRGYGYTF.

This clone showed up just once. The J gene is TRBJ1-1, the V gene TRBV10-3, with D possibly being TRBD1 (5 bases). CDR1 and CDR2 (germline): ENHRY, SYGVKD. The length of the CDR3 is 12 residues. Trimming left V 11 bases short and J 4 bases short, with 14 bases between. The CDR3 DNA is TGTGCCGTTTCAGGGTTCGCCACTGAAGCTTTCTTT. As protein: CAVSGFATEAFF.

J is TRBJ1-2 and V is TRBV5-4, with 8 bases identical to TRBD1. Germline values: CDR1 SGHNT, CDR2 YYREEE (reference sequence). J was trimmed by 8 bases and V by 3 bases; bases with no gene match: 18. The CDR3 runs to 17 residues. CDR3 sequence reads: CASSSLRDRSPLGGYTF. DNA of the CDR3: TGTGCCAGCAGCTCGCTCCGGGACAGGAGCCCATTGGGCGGCTACACCTTC.

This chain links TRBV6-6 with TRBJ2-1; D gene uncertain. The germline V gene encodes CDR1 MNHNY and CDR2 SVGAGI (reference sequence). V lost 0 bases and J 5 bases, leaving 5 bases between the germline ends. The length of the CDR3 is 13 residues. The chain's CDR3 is CASSYSQDNEQFF. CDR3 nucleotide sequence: TGTGCCAGCAGTTACTCCCAGGACAATGAGCAGTTCTTC.

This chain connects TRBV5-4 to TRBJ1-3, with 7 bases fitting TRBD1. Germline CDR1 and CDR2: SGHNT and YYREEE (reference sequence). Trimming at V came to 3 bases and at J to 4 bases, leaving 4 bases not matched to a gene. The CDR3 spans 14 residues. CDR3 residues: CASSYGTVGNTIYF. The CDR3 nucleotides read TGTGCCAGCAGCTATGGGACAGTAGGAAACACCATATATTTT.

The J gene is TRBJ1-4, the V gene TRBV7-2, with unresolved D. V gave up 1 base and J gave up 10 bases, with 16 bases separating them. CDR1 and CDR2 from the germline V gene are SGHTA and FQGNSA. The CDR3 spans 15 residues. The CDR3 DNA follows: TGTGCCAGCAGCTTAGTGAGGGTATTGGGTGGAAAACTGTTTTTT. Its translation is CASSLVRVLGGKLFF.

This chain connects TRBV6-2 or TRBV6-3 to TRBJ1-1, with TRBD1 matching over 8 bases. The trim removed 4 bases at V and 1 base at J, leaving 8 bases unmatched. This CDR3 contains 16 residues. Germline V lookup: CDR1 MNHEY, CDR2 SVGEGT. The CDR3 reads CASSFLAGGSNTEAFF. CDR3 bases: TGTGCCAGCAGTTTTCTTGCAGGGGGCTCGAACACTGAAGCTTTCTTT.